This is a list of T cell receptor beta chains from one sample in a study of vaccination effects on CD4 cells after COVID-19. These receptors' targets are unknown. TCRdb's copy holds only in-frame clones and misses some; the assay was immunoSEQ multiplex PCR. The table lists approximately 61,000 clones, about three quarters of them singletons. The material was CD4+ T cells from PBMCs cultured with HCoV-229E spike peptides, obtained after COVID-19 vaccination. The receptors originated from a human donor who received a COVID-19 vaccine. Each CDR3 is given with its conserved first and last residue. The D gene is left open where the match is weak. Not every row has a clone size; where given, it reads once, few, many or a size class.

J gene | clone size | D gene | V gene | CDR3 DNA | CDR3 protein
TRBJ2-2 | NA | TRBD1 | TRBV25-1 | TGTGCTAGCAGCGACAGGGGAGGAACCGGGGAGCTGTTTTTT | CASSDRGGTGELFF
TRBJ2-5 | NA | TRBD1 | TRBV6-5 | TGTGCCAGCAGTTTCGACAGGGTAGTAGGAGAGACCCAGTACTTC | CASSFDRVVGETQYF
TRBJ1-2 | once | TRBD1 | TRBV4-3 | TGCGCCAGCAGCCAAGAGAGTAGGGGGCCCTATGGCTACACCTTC | CASSQESRGPYGYTF
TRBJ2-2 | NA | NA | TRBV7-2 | TGTGCCAGCAGCGCAGGCGGGAGACAGGGGACCGGGGAGCTGTTTTTT | CASSAGGRQGTGELFF
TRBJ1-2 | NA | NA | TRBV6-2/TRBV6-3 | TGTGCCAGCAGTTACGAGGAAGGGCGGAGAGGCTACACCTTC | CASSYEEGRRGYTF
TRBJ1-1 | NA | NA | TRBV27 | TGTGCCAGCAGTTTCGGGCGGATGAACACTGAAGCTTTCTTT | CASSFGRMNTEAFF
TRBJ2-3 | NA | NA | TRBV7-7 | TGTGCCAGCAGCTTAGGGCTTGGGCAGGATACGCAGTATTTT | CASSLGLGQDTQYF
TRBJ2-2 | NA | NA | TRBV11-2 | TGTGCCAGCAGCTTTAACACCGGGGAGCTGTTTTTT | CASSFNTGELFF
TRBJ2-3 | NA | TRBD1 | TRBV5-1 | TGCGCCAGCAGCTGGAACAGGGGGCCGAGCACAGATACGCAGTATTTT | CASSWNRGPSTDTQYF
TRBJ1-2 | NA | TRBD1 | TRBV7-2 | TGTGCCAGCAGCTTAAGAGGGGGCGACGGCTACACCTTC | CASSLRGGDGYTF
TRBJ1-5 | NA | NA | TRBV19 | TGTGCCAGTAGTATTGGGGACCACAATCAGCCCCAGCATTTT | CASSIGDHNQPQHF
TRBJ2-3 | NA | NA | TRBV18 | TGTGCCAGCTCACCACGCCCCCCGGGGGTCTGGAACACAGATACGCAGTATTTT | CASSPRPPGVWNTDTQYF
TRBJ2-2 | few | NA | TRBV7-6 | TGTGCCAGCAGCTTAGGTCTAGGGAACACCGGGGAGCTGTTTTTT | CASSLGLGNTGELFF
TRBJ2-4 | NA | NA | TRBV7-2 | TGTGCCAGCAGCCAGTTATTCCAGGTAGCCAAAAACATTCAGTACTTC | CASSQLFQVAKNIQYF
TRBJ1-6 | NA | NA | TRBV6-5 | TGTGCCAGCAGCCGCGGACGGAAGAATAATTCACCCCTCCACTTT | CASSRGRKNNSPLHF
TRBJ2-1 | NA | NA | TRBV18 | TGTGCCAGCTCACCACCGGGGCAGGGAGTTGCGAATGAGCAGTTCTTC | CASSPPGQGVANEQFF
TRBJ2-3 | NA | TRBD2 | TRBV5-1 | TGCGCCAGCAGCTTGGGACTAGCGGACGTCACAGATACGCAGTATTTT | CASSLGLADVTDTQYF
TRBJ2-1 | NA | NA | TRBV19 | TGTGCCAGTGGATACAATGAGCAGTTCTTC | CASGYNEQFF
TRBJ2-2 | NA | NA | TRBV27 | TGTGCCAGCAGACCCACACTGAACACCGGGGAGCTGTTTTTT | CASRPTLNTGELFF
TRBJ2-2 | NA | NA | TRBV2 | TGTGCCAGCAGTTTCGGGATTATCAGTACCGGGGAGCTGTTTTTT | CASSFGIISTGELFF
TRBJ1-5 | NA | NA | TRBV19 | TGTGCCAGTAGCATCCCCCGGGGCAGGGGTCCCAGCAATCAGCCCCAGCATTTT | CASSIPRGRGPSNQPQHF
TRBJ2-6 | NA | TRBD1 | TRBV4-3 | TGCGCCAGCAGCCGGCAGGGGGCAAAATTTGGGGCCAACGTCCTGACTTTC | CASSRQGAKFGANVLTF
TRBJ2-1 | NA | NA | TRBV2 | TGTGCCACTCGCCAGGGGGGTTCCTACAATGAGCAGTTCTTC | CATRQGGSYNEQFF
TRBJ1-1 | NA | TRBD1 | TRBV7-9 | TGTGCCAGCAGCTCGTTGACAGGGGCCACTGAAGCTTTCTTT | CASSSLTGATEAFF
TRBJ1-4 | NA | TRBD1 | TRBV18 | TGTGCCAGCTCACCAATTCCCGGGACAGGGGGTGAAAAACTGTTTTTT | CASSPIPGTGGEKLFF
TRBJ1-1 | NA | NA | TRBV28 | TGTGCCAGCAGTTTGGCGAACACTGAAGCTTTCTTT | CASSLANTEAFF
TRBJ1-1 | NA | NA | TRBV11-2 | TGTGCCAGCAGCTTAGAACTGGTACGCCCTGAAGCTTTCTTT | CASSLELVRPEAFF
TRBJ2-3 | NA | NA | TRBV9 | TGTGCCAGCAGCGTAGTAGTTGGGGGGTGGAATACGCAGTATTTT | CASSVVVGGWNTQYF
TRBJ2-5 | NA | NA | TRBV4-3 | TGCGCCAGCAGCCAAGTTGGGCGTGAAGTAGAGACCCAGTACTTC | CASSQVGREVETQYF
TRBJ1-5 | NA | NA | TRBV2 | TGTGCCAGCAGTGGGTCGGTTCGGGATCAGCCCCAGCATTTT | CASSGSVRDQPQHF
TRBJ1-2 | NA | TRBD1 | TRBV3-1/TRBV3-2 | TGTGCCAGCAGCCGCACAGGGGGTGGGTTCTATGGCTACACCTTC | CASSRTGGGFYGYTF
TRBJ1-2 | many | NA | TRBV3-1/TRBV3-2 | TGTGCCAGCAGCCAAAGGGATGGCTATGGCTACACCTTC | CASSQRDGYGYTF
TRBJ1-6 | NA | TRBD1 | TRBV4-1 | TGCGCCAGCAGCCAAGAGGACAGGGGTAATTCACCCCTCCACTTT | CASSQEDRGNSPLHF
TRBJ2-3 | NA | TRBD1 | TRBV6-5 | TGTGCCAGCAGTTCTCCGGGACAGGGGGCGACAGATACGCAGTATTTT | CASSSPGQGATDTQYF
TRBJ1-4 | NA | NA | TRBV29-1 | TGCAGCGTTGGAGCGGGGGGGAATGAAAAACTGTTTTTT | CSVGAGGNEKLFF
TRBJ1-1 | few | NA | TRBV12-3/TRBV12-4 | TGTGCCAGCAGTTTCTACATGAACACTGAAGCTTTCTTT | CASSFYMNTEAFF
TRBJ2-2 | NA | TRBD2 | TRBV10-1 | TGCGCCAGCAGTGAAAATGGACTAGCGGGGGGGCCTGACACCGGGGAGCTGTTTTTT | CASSENGLAGGPDTGELFF
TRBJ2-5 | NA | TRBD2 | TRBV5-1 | TGCGCCAGCGGACTAGCGGGGGGGCCGGGAGAGACCCAGTACTTC | CASGLAGGPGETQYF
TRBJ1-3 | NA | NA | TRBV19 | TGTGCCAGTAAGGACGTCGACTACTCTGGAAACACCATATATTTT | CASKDVDYSGNTIYF
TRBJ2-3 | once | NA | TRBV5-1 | TGCGCCAGCAGCTTGGCCATAGGAGAGGCAGATACGCAGTATTTT | CASSLAIGEADTQYF
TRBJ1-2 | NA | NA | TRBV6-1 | TGTGCCAGCAGTGAAAGTTTGGGGGCGGGGGGCTACACCTTC | CASSESLGAGGYTF
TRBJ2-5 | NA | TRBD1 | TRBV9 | TGTGCCAGCAGCGTCTCGGGACAGGCGACCCAAGAGACCCAGTACTTC | CASSVSGQATQETQYF
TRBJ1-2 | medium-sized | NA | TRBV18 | TGTGCCAGCTCACCACGCTCTCCAGAAATCTATGGCTACACCTTC | CASSPRSPEIYGYTF
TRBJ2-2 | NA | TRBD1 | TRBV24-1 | TGTGCCACCAGTGATGTGGGACAGGGAGCGGCCGGGGAGCTGTTTTTT | CATSDVGQGAAGELFF
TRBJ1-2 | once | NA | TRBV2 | TGTGCCAGCAGTGAAGCTTGGGTAACCTCCTATGGCTACACCTTC | CASSEAWVTSYGYTF
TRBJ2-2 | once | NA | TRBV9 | TGTGCCAGCACTGCAGGACAGAAGACCGTCGGGGAGCTGTTTTTT | CASTAGQKTVGELFF
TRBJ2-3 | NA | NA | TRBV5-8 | TGTGCCAGCAGCCGACGGGGGACAGTAGCAGATACGCAGTATTTT | CASSRRGTVADTQYF
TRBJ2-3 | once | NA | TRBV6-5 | TGTGCCAGCAGTTACCTCGGGGTTTCTACGCAGTATTTT | CASSYLGVSTQYF
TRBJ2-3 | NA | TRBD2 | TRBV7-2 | TGTGCCAGCAGCCTTGGGACTAGCGGGGGTGAGGGTACGCAGTATTTT | CASSLGTSGGEGTQYF
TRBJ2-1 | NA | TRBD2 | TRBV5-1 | TGCGCCAGCAGCATGTCCGGGGGGGCCTACAATGAGCAGTTCTTC | CASSMSGGAYNEQFF
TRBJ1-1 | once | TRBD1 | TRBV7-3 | TGTGCCAGCAGCCGGACAGGGGACATGAACACTGAAGCTTTCTTT | CASSRTGDMNTEAFF
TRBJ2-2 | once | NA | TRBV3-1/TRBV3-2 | TGTGCCAGCAGCCAAGGGCGCGACACCGGGGAGCTGTTTTTT | CASSQGRDTGELFF
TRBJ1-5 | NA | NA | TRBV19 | TGTGCCAGCCTAAGGGCGGGGGGGGATCAGCCCCAGCATTTT | CASLRAGGDQPQHF
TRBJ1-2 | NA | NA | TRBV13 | TGTGCCAGCAGCTCGGCAGAGCAGGCTGGCTATGGCTACACCTTC | CASSSAEQAGYGYTF
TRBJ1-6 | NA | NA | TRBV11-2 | TGTGCCAGCACCCAGCTACCGGCCCGGGGGAGTAATTCACCCCTCCACTTT | CASTQLPARGSNSPLHF
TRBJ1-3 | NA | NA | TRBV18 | TGTGCCAGCTCACACGACGGTACTGGAAACACCATATATTTT | CASSHDGTGNTIYF
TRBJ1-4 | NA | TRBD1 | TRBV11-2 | TGTGCCAGCAGCTTAGTGGACAGGAGGGGGCTTGATGAAAAACTGTTTTTT | CASSLVDRRGLDEKLFF